The entry that follows covers one TCR beta chain sequence. CDR3 length equals 17 residues. Trimming at V came to 2 bases and at J to 10 bases, leaving 15 bases not matched to a gene. From germline, CDR1 is SGHRS and CDR2 YFSETQ. This sample was included in a study of blood T cell repertoires in COVID-19. Turning to the study itself: Acute and convalescent COVID-19 specimens originated in the United States, Italy and Spain. Nucleic acid was either cDNA or gDNA, and it came from T cells, B-cell-depleted T cells, or PBMCs.

Measured with immunoSEQ multiplex PCR; TCRdb has only the in-frame clones, and not every one. The table includes hundreds of thousands of clones, over 75% detected once. The study counted Cohort 3 donors as recovered given two negative PCRs, clearance, or symptom resolution. The receptor was derived from a woman in her twenties or thirties who had recovered from COVID-19. The J gene is TRBJ2-1, the V gene TRBV5-1, with 10 bases aligning to TRBD1. Sequencing used PBMCs or T cells enriched from blood (not recorded which). DNA for the CDR3: TGCGCCAGCAGCTTAAGACCGGGACAGGGGAATCTCTGGGAGCAGTTCTTC. It translates to CASSLRPGQGNLWEQFF.